A selection of T cell receptor beta chains follows, all from one sample in a study of cytomegalovirus exposure and HLA in healthy donors. Libraries were prepared by immunoSEQ multiplex PCR; TCRdb keeps only in-frame clonotypes and omits some of them. The sample holds some 170,000 clones, more than 65% seen once. Sequenced: PBMCs. These receptors were collected from a woman aged 45-60 years in good health and CMV-seronegative. CDR3s include the opening cysteine and the closing phenylalanine or tryptophan. D genes are given only for firm matches. The size entry is marked missing in some rows and otherwise reads once, few, many or a size class.

d_call: NA; j_call: TRBJ2-6; v_call: TRBV10-3; clone_size: NA; cdr3_aa: CATLQYSGANVLTF; cdr3_nt: TGTGCCACTCTACAGTACTCTGGGGCCAACGTCCTGACTTTC
d_call: TRBD1; j_call: TRBJ2-3; v_call: TRBV6-6; clone_size: once; cdr3_aa: CASRWGQETDTQYF; cdr3_nt: TGTGCCAGCAGGTGGGGACAGGAAACAGATACGCAGTATTTT
d_call: TRBD1; j_call: TRBJ1-4; v_call: TRBV28; clone_size: NA; cdr3_aa: CASSRGGASNEKLFF; cdr3_nt: TGTGCCAGCAGCAGAGGGGGCGCATCTAATGAAAAACTGTTTTTT
d_call: TRBD2; j_call: TRBJ2-3; v_call: TRBV11-1; clone_size: NA; cdr3_aa: CASSLRTSGRADTQYF; cdr3_nt: TGTGCCAGCAGCTTACGGACTAGCGGGAGAGCAGATACGCAGTATTTT
d_call: TRBD1; j_call: TRBJ1-5; v_call: TRBV11-2; clone_size: NA; cdr3_aa: CASSLTTGDQPQHF; cdr3_nt: TGTGCCAGCAGCTTAACCACAGGGGATCAGCCCCAGCATTTT
d_call: NA; j_call: TRBJ2-7; v_call: TRBV7-2; clone_size: NA; cdr3_aa: CASSLGTGRSYEQYF; cdr3_nt: TGTGCCAGCAGCTTAGGCACAGGGAGATCCTACGAGCAGTACTTC
d_call: TRBD2; j_call: TRBJ2-1; v_call: TRBV5-1; clone_size: few; cdr3_aa: CASSFLAGGQFF; cdr3_nt: TGCGCCAGCAGCTTCCTAGCGGGGGGGCAGTTCTTC
d_call: NA; j_call: TRBJ1-5; v_call: TRBV18; clone_size: NA; cdr3_aa: CASSPPPAFYRDSQPQHF; cdr3_nt: TGTGCCAGCTCACCTCCGCCGGCGTTTTACAGGGATTCACAGCCCCAGCATTTT
d_call: NA; j_call: TRBJ1-1; v_call: TRBV11-1; clone_size: few; cdr3_aa: CASSFPQSYTEAFF; cdr3_nt: TGTGCCAGCAGCTTCCCACAGTCATACACTGAAGCTTTCTTT
d_call: TRBD2; j_call: TRBJ2-3; v_call: TRBV6-6; clone_size: few; cdr3_aa: CASSSKRGGRTDTQYF; cdr3_nt: TGTGCCAGCAGTTCAAAACGGGGGGGCAGGACAGATACGCAGTATTTT
d_call: TRBD1; j_call: TRBJ1-2; v_call: TRBV7-2; clone_size: NA; cdr3_aa: CASSLNRDSNYGYTF; cdr3_nt: TGTGCCAGCAGCTTAAACAGGGACAGCAACTATGGCTACACCTTC